These T cell receptor beta chains were read from a single sample in a study of CD8+ T cells in alopecia areata. Generated by immunoSEQ multiplex PCR, the TCRdb table keeps only in-frame clones and is missing some. The sample lists 200,000 or so clones, more than 50% occurring once. Sequencing was done on a sample of CD8+ T cells sorted from blood. The source of these receptors is a human donor in good health. Both conserved end residues are part of each CDR3. D genes are given only for firm matches. A row's size may be missing; if present it is once, few, many or a size class.

CAIQTGFLGEKLFF	TGTGCCATACAAACAGGGTTTTTGGGGGAAAAACTGTTTTTT	TRBV21-1	TRBJ1-4	.	.
CASSQGQGGYTF	TGTGCCAGCAGCCAAGGACAGGGCGGCTACACCTTC	TRBV27	TRBJ1-2	.	TRBD1
CASSQVTQRGFNEQFF	TGCGCCAGCAGCCAAGTAACCCAGCGGGGGTTTAATGAGCAGTTCTTC	TRBV4-1	TRBJ2-1	.	TRBD2
CASSGLYRGVYGYTF	TGTGCCAGCAGTGGCCTTTACAGGGGTGTCTATGGCTACACCTTC	TRBV25-1	TRBJ1-2	.	TRBD1
CSVNRGGGYTF	TGCAGCGTTAACAGGGGGGGAGGCTACACCTTC	TRBV29-1	TRBJ1-2	.	TRBD1
CATSRERTGGNQPQHF	TGTGCCACCAGCAGAGAACGGACAGGGGGCAATCAGCCCCAGCATTTT	TRBV15	TRBJ1-5	.	TRBD1
CASSPDSTTSGNTIYF	TGCGCCAGCAGCCCAGACAGTACTACCTCTGGAAACACCATATATTTT	TRBV4-1	TRBJ1-3	few	.
CSVESRGGGTDTQYF	TGCAGCGTTGAGTCGCGGGGGGGCGGCACAGATACGCAGTATTTT	TRBV29-1	TRBJ2-3	.	TRBD2
CASSLGWRQGDGGYTF	TGTGCCAGCAGTTTAGGGTGGAGACAGGGAGATGGTGGCTACACCTTC	TRBV27	TRBJ1-2	.	TRBD1
CASSTDRGRTGELFF	TGTGCCAGCAGCACCGACAGGGGGCGCACCGGGGAGCTGTTTTTT	TRBV5-4	TRBJ2-2	.	TRBD1
CASSDPGAGGAYEQYF	TGTGCCAGCAGCGACCCGGGGGCGGGGGGCGCCTACGAGCAGTACTTC	TRBV2	TRBJ2-7	.	TRBD2
CASSVGQGGYTF	TGTGCCAGCAGCGTAGGACAGGGCGGCTACACCTTC	TRBV9	TRBJ1-2	many	TRBD1
CASSELQRGADNEQFF	TGTGCCAGCAGTGAACTTCAGCGGGGGGCTGACAATGAGCAGTTCTTC	TRBV2	TRBJ2-1	.	TRBD2
CARGQGKRETQYF	TGTGCCAGGGGACAGGGCAAACGAGAGACCCAGTACTTC	TRBV2	TRBJ2-5	few	TRBD1
CSVGRMNTEAFF	TGCAGCGTTGGAAGAATGAACACTGAAGCTTTCTTT	TRBV29-1	TRBJ1-1	.	.
CASSDVVDYSNQPQHF	TGTGCCAGCAGTGATGTGGTGGACTATAGCAATCAGCCCCAGCATTTT	TRBV2	TRBJ1-5	.	.
CASSAWDRVYVGYTF	TGTGCCAGCAGCGCATGGGACAGGGTCTATGTTGGCTACACCTTC	TRBV9	TRBJ1-2	.	TRBD1
CASSLMADSTDTQYF	TGTGCCAGCAGCTTGATGGCAGATAGCACAGATACGCAGTATTTT	TRBV5-6	TRBJ2-3	few	.
CASSLTEASEAFF	TGTGCCAGCAGTTTAACCGAAGCAAGTGAAGCTTTCTTT	TRBV27	TRBJ1-1	.	.
CASSSSGSEAFF	TGTGCCAGCAGCTCATCCGGGAGTGAAGCTTTCTTT	TRBV5-6	TRBJ1-1	.	.
CSVEGGHLNYGYTF	TGCAGCGTTGAGGGGGGACATCTTAACTATGGCTACACCTTC	TRBV29-1	TRBJ1-2	once	.
CSVQLAGGYNEQFF	TGCAGCGTCCAACTAGCGGGGGGTTACAATGAGCAGTTCTTC	TRBV29-1	TRBJ2-1	.	TRBD2
CASSVVGSGTDTQYF	TGTGCCAGCAGCGTAGTCGGTAGCGGGACAGATACGCAGTATTTT	TRBV9	TRBJ2-3	.	TRBD2
CASSSATLYEQYF	TGTGCCAGCAGCTCCGCCACGCTCTACGAGCAGTACTTC	TRBV27	TRBJ2-7	.	.
CASSYGGQETQYF	TGTGCCAGCAGCTACGGGGGTCAAGAGACCCAGTACTTC	TRBV7-9	TRBJ2-5	.	.
CASRTGGNYGYTF	TGTGCCAGCAGGACAGGGGGTAACTATGGCTACACCTTC	TRBV6-5	TRBJ1-2	.	TRBD1
CASSLSSGYEQYF	TGTGCCAGCAGTTTATCTTCCGGATACGAGCAGTACTTC	TRBV27	TRBJ2-7	.	.
CASSLTGAEQYF	TGTGCCAGCAGCTTGACAGGGGCCGAGCAGTACTTC	TRBV5-6	TRBJ2-7	.	TRBD1
CASSLEPLSSYNSPLHF	TGCGCCAGCAGCTTGGAACCCTTGAGCTCCTATAATTCACCCCTCCACTTT	TRBV5-1	TRBJ1-6	few	.
CAWSGGNTGELFF	TGTGCCTGGAGTGGGGGAAACACCGGGGAGCTGTTTTTT	TRBV30	TRBJ2-2	.	.
CASSLTSGGQGEQFF	TGCGCCAGCAGCTTGACTAGCGGGGGGCAAGGGGAGCAGTTCTTC	TRBV5-1	TRBJ2-1	few	TRBD2
CASSPSTIRGETQYF	TGTGCCAGCAGTCCCTCTACCATCAGGGGGGAGACCCAGTACTTC	TRBV27	TRBJ2-5	.	TRBD1